Below, 25 T cell receptor beta chains from the same sample are listed, as sequenced in a study of cytomegalovirus exposure and HLA in healthy donors (dated by TCRdb to 2015 to 2018). The method behind the library was the immunoSEQ multiplex PCR assay. The multiplex PCR relied on a mix of 60 forward primers for TCR Vbeta segments and 13 reverse primers for TCR Jbeta segments. Here the immuneACCESS table is served through TCRdb, limited to in-frame sequences with V and J called. Missing clones are a known gap in these copies; in checked studies unresolved V genes cover under half, and the rest lacks a known reason. The sample table lists 100,000 to 150,000 clones, under 80% of them with a count of one. The ten largest clones add up to approximately 3.8% of the sample. The sequenced sample consisted of PBMCs. The origin of the receptors is a man aged 40-49 years in good health and CMV-seropositive.

This clone has only one observation. The chain combines TRBV28 with TRBJ2-5, with D tentatively TRBD1 (6 bases). The CDR3 consists of 13 residues. The germline CDR1 and CDR2 sequences are MDHEN and SYDVKM. V was trimmed by 6 bases and J by 2 bases, leaving 10 bases between them. The CDR3 sequence: CASRSQGQETQYF. The DNA for the CDR3 is TGTGCCAGCAGATCACAGGGTCAAGAGACCCAGTACTTC.

This clone has a handful of counts. The chain recombines TRBV21-1 with TRBJ2-7; the table's TRBD1 call for D was not verified on the DNA. TRBV21-1 is shown as a pseudogene. This CDR3 is built from 16 residues. In nucleotides, the CDR3 is TGTGCCAGCAGCAGAGGGATAGGGGACAGGTTCGACGAGCAGTACTTC. This encodes CASSRGIGDRFDEQYF.

The rearrangement links TRBV27 to TRBJ1-4, with 8 bases fitting TRBD1. CDR1 and CDR2 (germline): MNHEY, SMNVEV (reference sequence). V lost 6 bases to trimming and J lost 7 bases; unmatched junction nucleotides: 13. The CDR3 covers 16 residues. The CDR3 region is CASSPRGLGFREKLFF. CDR3 nucleotides: TGTGCCAGCAGCCCCAGGGGGCTAGGATTTCGTGAAAAACTGTTTTTT.

This rearrangement joins TRBV2 to TRBJ2-3; 7 bases are a match to TRBD2. The J segment lost 2 bases and the V segment lost 4 bases, leaving 9 bases of the junction unmatched. The V gene's germline CDR1 is SNHLY and CDR2 FYNNEI. This CDR3 has 16 amino acids. CDR3 region: CASSVGSGSTTDTQYF. CDR3 in DNA: TGTGCCAGCAGTGTTGGTAGCGGGTCAACCACAGATACGCAGTATTTT.

This chain joins TRBV6-5 and TRBJ1-1; a weak D match, TRBD1 (6 bases). With 0 bases removed from V and 11 bases from J, the gap between germline ends came to 16 bases. Per germline, CDR1 MNHEY and CDR2 SVGAGI. The CDR3 is 14 residues long. The DNA for the CDR3 is TGTGCCAGCAGTTACTCTACGACGGGAAGGGGGGCTTTCTTT. Encoded protein: CASSYSTTGRGAFF.

CDR3 amino acids: CASSLKGAQETQYF. CDR3 nucleotide sequence: TGCGCCAGCAGCTTGAAGGGAGCGCAAGAGACCCAGTACTTC. This chain joins TRBV5-1 and TRBJ2-5; a weak D match, TRBD2 (5 bases). This CDR3 contains 14 residues. Between the trimmed V and J ends, which lost 1 base and 2 bases, there was a span of 9 bases. Germline CDR1 SGHRS, CDR2 YFSETQ. The entire variable domain, with the rest obtained from reference TRBV5-1 and TRBJ2-5, is as follows: KAGVTQTPRYLIKTRGQQVTLSCSPISGHRSVSWYQQTPGQGLQFLFEYFSETQRNKGNFPGRFSGRQFSNSRSEMNVSTLELGDSALYLCASSLKGAQETQYFGPGTRLLVL.

The chain uses TRBV27 and TRBJ2-2, with 9 bases aligning to TRBD2. Germline V lookup: CDR1 MNHEY, CDR2 SMNVEV (reference sequence). The length of the CDR3 is 15 residues. Trimming cost V 6 bases and J 5 bases; bases outside gene matches: 7. For the CDR3, the DNA is TGTGCCAGCAGCTTTCGGCGGGGGGGGACCGGGGAGCTGTTTTTT. It yields the protein CASSFRRGGTGELFF.

This clone was found once. The V call is TRBV6-1, the J call TRBJ1-4, with D possibly matching TRBD1 (6 bases). The CDR3 extends over 14 amino acids. CDR1 is MNHNS and CDR2 is SASEGT in the germline V gene. V lost 6 bases to trimming and J lost 5 bases, with 13 bases between them. CDR3 DNA: TGTGCCAGCAGAAGGGGGACGTCCAATGAAAAACTGTTTTTT. As protein: CASRRGTSNEKLFF.

The rearrangement uses TRBV30 and TRBJ1-1, with D unresolved. Germline CDR1 is GTSNPN and CDR2 is SVGIG (reference sequence). V gave up 4 bases and J gave up 1 base, with 7 bases separating them. The CDR3 runs 12 residues. The CDR3 sequence: CAWTRENTEAFF. CDR3 bases: TGTGCCTGGACGCGAGAGAACACTGAAGCTTTCTTT.

This chain joins TRBV5-6 and TRBJ1-1; D ambiguous. The CDR3 spans 12 residues. V lost 0 bases and J lost 8, with 8 bases in between. CDR1 is SGHDT, CDR2 YYEEEE, per germline. The DNA of the CDR3 is TGTGCCAGCAGCTTGGTAGTCTCGGAAGCTTTCTTT. Its protein is CASSLVVSEAFF.

The chain is built from TRBV28 and TRBJ1-1; D unclear. Germline values: CDR1 MDHEN, CDR2 SYDVKM. Trimming cost V 4 bases and J 1 base, with 7 bases left between them. The CDR3 sequence is 13 residues long. The CDR3 sequence: CASSSRRNTEAFF. In nucleotides, the CDR3 is TGTGCCAGCAGTTCCCGTCGGAACACTGAAGCTTTCTTT.

Points on this clone: One end of the junction fails to match germline, which may point to a read error. The same CDR3 is also encoded by other DNA sequences in this sample. This chain connects TRBV15 to TRBJ2-1; TRBD2 matches at 9 bases. Germline loops: CDR1 LNHNV, CDR2 YYDKDF (reference sequence). CDR3 length: 16 residues. The CDR3 here is CATSRVAGGAYNEQFF. The CDR3 nucleotides read TGTGCTACCAGCAGAGTTGCGGGAGGGGCCTACAATGAGCAGTTCTTC. Variable domain in full (rest from reference TRBV15 and TRBJ2-1): DAMVIQNPRYQVTQFGKPVTLSCSQTLNHNVMYWYQQKSSQAPKLLFHYYDKDFNNEADTPDNFQSRRPNTSFCFLDIRSPGLGDTAMYLCATSRVAGGAYNEQFFGPGTRLTVL.

The rearrangement joins TRBV5-1 to TRBJ1-4; D is ambiguous. Germline loops: CDR1 SGHRS, CDR2 YFSETQ. The CDR3 runs 14 residues. V was shortened by 0 bases and J by 12 bases, with 15 bases between the two germline ends. The CDR3 nucleotides read TGCGCCAGCAGCTTGGGGGCCTCTACGGTGGAACTGTTTTTT. As protein: CASSLGASTVELFF.

The J gene is TRBJ1-2, the V gene TRBV15; 7 nucleotides line up with TRBD1. Trimming took 3 bases from V and 4 from J; bases not matched to a gene: 8. Germline V CDR1 and CDR2: LNHNV, YYDKDF (reference sequence). This CDR3 has 15 amino acids. CDR3: CATSRPGDRIYGYTF. DNA of the CDR3: TGTGCCACCAGCAGGCCCGGGGACAGAATCTATGGCTACACCTTC.

The chain is built from TRBV9 and TRBJ1-5; a weak D match, TRBD1 (6 bases). The V end was cut by 3 bases, the J end by 4 bases, with 14 bases between. Germline CDR1 is SGDLS and CDR2 is YYNGEE. The length of the CDR3 is 15 residues. The CDR3 DNA is TGTGCCAGCAGCGCTTCCACAGGGAAAAATCAGCCCCAGCATTTT. It yields the protein CASSASTGKNQPQHF.

The rearrangement uses TRBV6-1 and TRBJ1-5; D is possibly TRBD1 (5 bases). The CDR3 totals 13 residues. Germline CDR1 is MNHNS and CDR2 is SASEGT. Trimming took off 2 bases at V and 4 bases at J, with 6 bases between the two ends. CDR3 in amino acids: CASSERGNQPQHF. CDR3 nucleotides: TGTGCCAGCAGTGAACGGGGGAATCAGCCCCAGCATTTT.

The J gene is TRBJ1-4, the V gene TRBV30; D not certain. CDR1 and CDR2 (germline): GTSNPN, SVGIG (reference sequence). The CDR3 length is 12 residues. Trimming shortened V by 3 bases and J by 8 bases, and 10 bases separated the two germline ends. The CDR3 DNA is TGTGCCTGGAGCGGCTCGGGGGAAAAACTGTTTTTT. Protein product: CAWSGSGEKLFF.

V usage is TRBV11-1 and J usage is TRBJ2-1; D possibly corresponds to TRBD1 (5 bases). This CDR3 is built from 16 residues. The V and J ends lost 4 bases and 4 bases respectively, with 17 bases between them. CDR1 is SGHAT, CDR2 FQDESV, per germline (reference sequence). CDR3 nucleotides: TGTGCCAGCAGCTCTACCCCTCGCGACAGATACAATGAGCAGTTCTTC. Its protein is CASSSTPRDRYNEQFF.

The table lists this clone with a few counts. This chain links TRBV7-9 with TRBJ2-1; no clear D. Trimming took off 5 bases at V and 0 bases at J, with 17 bases between the two ends. Germline CDR1 SEHNR, CDR2 FQNEAQ (reference sequence). The CDR3 sequence is 17 residues long. CDR3 sequence (DNA): TGTGCCAGCAGCCACGTTATTGGCCGCAGCTCCTACAATGAGCAGTTCTTC. This codes for CASSHVIGRSSYNEQFF.

The chain employs TRBV9 and TRBJ2-1, with D hard to call. Trimming left V 0 bases short and J 0 bases short, with 10 bases between. CDR1 is SGDLS, CDR2 YYNGEE, per germline. CDR3 size: 16 residues. The CDR3 DNA reads TGTGCCAGCAGCGTAGAAATTACTTTCTCCTACAATGAGCAGTTCTTC. Protein: CASSVEITFSYNEQFF.

The chain combines TRBV4-2 with TRBJ2-5; 9 nucleotides agree with TRBD1. Germline V gives CDR1 LGHNA, CDR2 YNFKEQ. Trimming took 0 bases from V and 2 from J; bases not matched to a gene: 10. CDR3 size: 18 residues. DNA for the CDR3: TGTGCCAGCAGCCAAGATGTTAACAGGGGGCTTCGTCAAGAGACCCAGTACTTC. Encoded protein: CASSQDVNRGLRQETQYF.

The gene calls are TRBV5-1 and TRBJ1-3; 7 bases are a match to TRBD1. The CDR3 is 14 amino acids. The V segment lost 2 bases and the J segment 8 bases; nucleotides outside the gene matches: 7. Per germline, CDR1 SGHRS and CDR2 YFSETQ. CDR3 DNA sequence: TGCGCCAGCAGCTTAACAGGGGTGATAGACACCATATATTTT. Its protein is CASSLTGVIDTIYF.

CDR3 amino acids: CASTQGDTQYF. DNA of the CDR3: TGTGCCAGCACACAGGGTGATACGCAGTATTTT. This chain connects TRBV7-9 to TRBJ2-3; possible D gene TRBD1, 6 bases. V gave up 7 bases and J gave up 6 bases, with 8 bases separating them. The CDR3 covers 11 residues. Germline V gene sequence: CDR1 SEHNR, CDR2 FQNEAQ (reference sequence).

The rearrangement joins TRBV19 to TRBJ1-1; the match to TRBD1 covers 9 bases. Losses at the gene ends were 3 bases for V and 8 bases for J; bases not matched to a gene: 4. Germline CDR1 LNHDA, CDR2 SQIVND (reference sequence). The CDR3 runs to 13 residues. The CDR3 DNA sequence: TGTGCCAGTAGTATCCAACAGGGGGCAGAAGCTTTCTTT. Protein product: CASSIQQGAEAFF.

The rearrangement uses TRBV11-2 and TRBJ1-5, with TRBD1 matching over 9 bases. The J segment lost 7 bases and the V segment lost 1 base, leaving 8 bases of the junction unmatched. CDR1 is SGHAT and CDR2 is FQNNGV in the germline V gene. The CDR3 sequence is 16 residues long. The CDR3 region has the DNA TGTGCCAGCAGCTTAGGGGGGGACAGGGCGTACCAGCCCCAGCATTTT. It is translated as CASSLGGDRAYQPQHF. Based on the CDR3 plus reference TRBV11-2 and TRBJ1-5, the full variable domain is EAGVAQSPRYKIIEKRQSVAFWCNPISGHATLYWYQQILGQGPKLLIQFQNNGVVDDSQLPKDRFSAERLKGVDSTLKIQPAKLEDSAVYLCASSLGGDRAYQPQHFGDGTRLSIL.